This TCR beta chain was sequenced during a study of cytomegalovirus exposure and HLA in healthy donors. This PCR relied on a set of 60 Vbeta primers and 13 Jbeta primers. Clones were read by immunoSEQ multiplex PCR, and TCRdb kept only the in-frame ones, dropping some. The table records some 200,000 clones, over 60% of them present only once. Germline V gene data show CDR1 as SGHRS and CDR2 as YFSETQ. V shed 4 bases and J shed 2 bases, with 18 bases lying between them. CDR3 length: 16 amino acids. What was sequenced was PBMCs. The rearrangement uses TRBV5-1 and TRBJ1-1; possibly TRBD1 for D (6 bases). The TCR originated in a man between 18 and 29 years old in good health and CMV-seronegative. This CDR3 is CASSHAFRTDNTEAFF. The CDR3 DNA follows: TGCGCCAGCAGCCACGCCTTTCGGACAGACAACACTGAAGCTTTCTTT.